This T cell receptor beta chain was sequenced in a study of CD8 T cells in Susac syndrome. cDNA came from roughly 0.53 to 1 ug RNA primed by random hexamers. Coverage of TCR beta CDR3 amplification by immunoSEQ multiplex PCR extended to 54 Vbeta and 13 Jbeta. TCRdb reprocessed the immunoSEQ multiplex PCR reads via MiXCR and lists one record per CDR3 protein. The data contain some 190,000 distinct CDR3 sequences, about 95% of them seen just once; the ten biggest clones take up 0.1%. Turning to this clonotype: The antigen is not known.

In germline, CDR1 is SGHTA, CDR2 FQGNSA. The CDR3 totals 12 residues. Trimming stripped 6 bases from V and 6 bases from J, with 10 bases between. Controls were healthy donors chosen to match patients in age and sex. FACS was used to enrich TEMRA cells, whereas the CD8+ and CD4+ T cells were obtained by negative isolation. Study-level results: TCR sequencing and HLA analysis covered a relatively small number of individuals.

The TCR comes from a human donor in good health. J is TRBJ2-3 and V is TRBV7-2; the D is unclear. The sequenced sample consisted of CD4+ T cells from PBMCs. CDR3 in DNA: TGTGCCAGCAGATCTACTGGGGATACGCAGTATTTT. Protein: CASRSTGDTQYF.